This T cell receptor (beta chain) was documented in a study of cytomegalovirus exposure and HLA in healthy donors. General study points: In a later analysis, compared with equally common non-associated chains, HLA-associated beta chains were more expanded. For TCR beta chains, V- and J-gene trimming was later linked to a missense DCLRE1C variant. In terms of immune exposure information, only CMV serostatus was available. Most of the TCR beta V segments (in an earlier analysis) were productive either about 87% or about 30% of the time.

Worth noting for this clone: The antigen remains undetermined.

The V segment lost 6 bases and the J segment 5 bases; nucleotides outside the gene matches: 13. There are 16 residues in the CDR3. Per the germline V gene, CDR1 is MNHEY and CDR2 is SVGAGI. With 60 Vbeta and 13 Jbeta primers, the PCR was carried out. Produced via immunoSEQ multiplex PCR; TCRdb's table is partial and in-frame only. The data hold 110,000 or so clones, with around 75% observed a single time. The chain combines TRBV6-5 with TRBJ2-5, with 9 positions matching TRBD2. This TCR was sampled from a man younger than 40 in good health and CMV-seronegative. Sequenced material: PBMCs. The CDR3 region has the DNA TGTGCCAGCAGATACGGACCTAGCGGGGTAACGGAGACCCAGTACTTC. Its translation: CASRYGPSGVTETQYF.